These T cell receptor beta chains were read from a single sample in a study of T cell repertoires in cytomegalovirus infection. Their target antigens are unknown. TCRdb re-derived calls from the reads in MiXCR, one entry per CDR3 protein. There are hundreds of thousands of distinct CDR3 sequences in the sample; roughly 34% occur only once, and under 20% lies in the top ten. The sequencing here drew on cultured PBMCs, taken from culture after CMV antigen stimulation. These TCRs come from a human donor in good health (CMV status not recorded). Some clones in this sample may be carry-over from other donors' samples. CDR3s include the opening cysteine and the closing phenylalanine or tryptophan. A D gene is named only where the DNA matches it firmly.

CASSARGAGRTDTQYF,TRBV7-2,TRBJ2-3,16,NA
CASGWGGRSNQPQHF,TRBV12-5,TRBJ1-5,15,NA
CAISEGSGYGYTF,TRBV10-3,TRBJ1-2,13,NA
CASSPTGSRYNEQFF,TRBV28,TRBJ2-1,15,TRBD1
CASRDRAYTNTEAFF,TRBV19,TRBJ1-1,15,TRBD1
CASSLASGTLAETQYF,TRBV7-2,TRBJ2-5,16,NA
CSVVQENTGELFF,TRBV29-1,TRBJ2-2,13,NA
CAWSILTFEQYF,TRBV30,TRBJ2-7,12,NA
CASSYTSGTGTNTEAFF,TRBV6-6,TRBJ1-1,17,TRBD1
CAWSPALAGALGDTQYF,TRBV30,TRBJ2-3,17,TRBD2